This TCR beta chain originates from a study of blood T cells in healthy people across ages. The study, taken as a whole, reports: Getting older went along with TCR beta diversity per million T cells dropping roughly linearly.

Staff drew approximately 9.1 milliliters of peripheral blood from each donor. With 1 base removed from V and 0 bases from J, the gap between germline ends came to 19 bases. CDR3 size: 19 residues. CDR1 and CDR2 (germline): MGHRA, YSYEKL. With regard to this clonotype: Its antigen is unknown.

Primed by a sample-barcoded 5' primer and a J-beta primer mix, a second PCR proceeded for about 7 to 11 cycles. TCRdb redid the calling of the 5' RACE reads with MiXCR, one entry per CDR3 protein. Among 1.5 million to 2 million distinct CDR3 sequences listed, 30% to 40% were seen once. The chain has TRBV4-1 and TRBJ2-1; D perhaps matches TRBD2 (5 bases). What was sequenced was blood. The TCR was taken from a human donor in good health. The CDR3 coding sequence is TGCGCCAGCAGCCAAGCAGGTGGACGAGGGCGAAACTCCTACAATGAGCAGTTCTTC. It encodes CASSQAGGRGRNSYNEQFF.